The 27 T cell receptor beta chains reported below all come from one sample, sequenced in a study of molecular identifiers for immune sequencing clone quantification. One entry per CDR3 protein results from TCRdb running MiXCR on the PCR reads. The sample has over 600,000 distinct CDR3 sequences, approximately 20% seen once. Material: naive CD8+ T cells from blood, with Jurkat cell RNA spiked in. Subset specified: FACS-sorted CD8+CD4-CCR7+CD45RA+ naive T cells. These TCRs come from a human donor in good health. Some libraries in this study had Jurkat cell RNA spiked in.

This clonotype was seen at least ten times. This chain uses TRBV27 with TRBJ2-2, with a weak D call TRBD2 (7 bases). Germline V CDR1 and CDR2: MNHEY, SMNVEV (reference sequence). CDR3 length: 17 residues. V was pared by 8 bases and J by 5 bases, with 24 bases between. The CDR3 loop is CASPGGRERVGTGELFF. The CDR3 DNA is TGTGCCAGCCCCGGGGGGCGGGAGAGAGTTGGGACCGGGGAGCTGTTTTTT.

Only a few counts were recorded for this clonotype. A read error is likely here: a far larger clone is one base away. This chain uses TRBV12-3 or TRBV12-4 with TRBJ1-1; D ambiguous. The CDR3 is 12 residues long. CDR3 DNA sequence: TGTGCCAGCAGCCCCGGGAACACTGGAGCTTTCTTT. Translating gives CASSPGNTGAFF.

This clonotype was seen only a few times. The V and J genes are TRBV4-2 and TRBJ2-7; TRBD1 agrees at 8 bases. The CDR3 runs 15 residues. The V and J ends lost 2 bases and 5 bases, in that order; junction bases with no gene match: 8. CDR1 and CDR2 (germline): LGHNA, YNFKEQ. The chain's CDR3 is CASSQQDRVWDEQYF. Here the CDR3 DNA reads TGTGCCAGCAGCCAACAGGACAGGGTTTGGGACGAGCAGTACTTC.

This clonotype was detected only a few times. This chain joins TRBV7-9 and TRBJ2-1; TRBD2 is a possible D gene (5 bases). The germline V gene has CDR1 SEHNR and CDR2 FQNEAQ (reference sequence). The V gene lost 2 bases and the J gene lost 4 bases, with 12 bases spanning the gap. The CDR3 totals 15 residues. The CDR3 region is CASSLSPGFYNEQFF. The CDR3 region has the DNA TGTGCCAGCAGCTTATCCCCGGGATTTTACAATGAGCAGTTCTTC.

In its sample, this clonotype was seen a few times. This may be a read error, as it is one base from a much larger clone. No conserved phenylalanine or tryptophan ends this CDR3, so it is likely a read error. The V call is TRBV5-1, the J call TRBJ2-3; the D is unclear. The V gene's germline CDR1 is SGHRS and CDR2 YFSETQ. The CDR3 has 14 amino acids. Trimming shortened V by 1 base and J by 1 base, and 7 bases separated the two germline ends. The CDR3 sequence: CASSLIWGTDTQYS. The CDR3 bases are TGCGCCAGCAGCTTGATATGGGGCACAGATACGCAGTATTCT.

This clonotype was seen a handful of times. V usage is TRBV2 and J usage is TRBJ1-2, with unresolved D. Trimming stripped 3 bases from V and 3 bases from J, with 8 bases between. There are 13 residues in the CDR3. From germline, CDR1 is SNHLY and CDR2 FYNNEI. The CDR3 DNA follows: TGTGCCAGCAGTGATGGAGGAGACTATGGCTACACCTTC. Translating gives CASSDGGDYGYTF.

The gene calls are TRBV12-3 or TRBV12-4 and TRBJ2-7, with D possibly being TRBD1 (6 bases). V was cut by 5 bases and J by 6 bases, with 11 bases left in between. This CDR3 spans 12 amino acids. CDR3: CASSQTGSEQYF. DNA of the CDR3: TGTGCCAGCAGTCAAACAGGGTCCGAGCAGTACTTC.

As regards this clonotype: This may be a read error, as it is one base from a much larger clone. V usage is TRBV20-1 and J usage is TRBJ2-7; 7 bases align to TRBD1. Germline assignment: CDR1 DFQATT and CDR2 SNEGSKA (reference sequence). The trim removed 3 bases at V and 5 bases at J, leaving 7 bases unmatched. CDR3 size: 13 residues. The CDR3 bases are TGCAGTGCTAGGGGACAGTCCTGCCACGAGCAGTACTTC. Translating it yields CSARGQSCHEQYF.

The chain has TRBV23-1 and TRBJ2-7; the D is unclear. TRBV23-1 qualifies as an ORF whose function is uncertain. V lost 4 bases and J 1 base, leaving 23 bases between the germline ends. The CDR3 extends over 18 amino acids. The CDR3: CASSRFPEINTYSYEQYF. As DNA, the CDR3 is TGCGCCAGCAGTCGTTTCCCAGAGATAAACACTTATTCCTACGAGCAGTACTTC.

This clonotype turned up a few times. CDR3 bases: TGTGCCAGCAGCGTAGGGACAAGTCCCTACAATGAGCAGTTCTTC. Amino acid sequence: CASSVGTSPYNEQFF. The rearrangement links TRBV9 to TRBJ2-1; possibly TRBD1 for D (5 bases). The germline CDR1 and CDR2 sequences are SGDLS and YYNGEE. Deletions cut 0 bases from V and 2 bases from J, with 9 bases between. This CDR3 contains 15 residues.

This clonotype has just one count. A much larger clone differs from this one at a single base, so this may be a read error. The CDR3 sequence: CASSQETAPNYEQYF. The CDR3 DNA is TGTGCCAGCAGCCAAGAGACGGCTCCTAACTACGAGCAGTACTTC. V gene TRBV4-2 combines with J gene TRBJ2-7; D is ambiguous. The CDR3 has 15 amino acids. The germline gives CDR1 LGHNA, CDR2 YNFKEQ. V was shortened by 0 bases and J by 3 bases, with 12 bases between the two germline ends.

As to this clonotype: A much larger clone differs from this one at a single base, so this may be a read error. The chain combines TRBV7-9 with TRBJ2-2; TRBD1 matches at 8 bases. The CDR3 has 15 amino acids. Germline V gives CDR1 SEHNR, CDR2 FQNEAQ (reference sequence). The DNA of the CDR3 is TGTGCCAGCAGCTTTAGCCAGGGGGCAACCGGGGAGCCGTTTTTT. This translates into CASSFSQGATGEPFF.

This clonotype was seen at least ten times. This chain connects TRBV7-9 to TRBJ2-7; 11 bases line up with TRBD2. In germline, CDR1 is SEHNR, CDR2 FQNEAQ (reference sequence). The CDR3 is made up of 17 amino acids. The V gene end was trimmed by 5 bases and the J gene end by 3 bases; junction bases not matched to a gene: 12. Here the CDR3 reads CASSPQRGTSGNYEQYF. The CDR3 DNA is TGTGCCAGCAGCCCTCAACGGGGGACTAGCGGAAACTACGAGCAGTACTTC.

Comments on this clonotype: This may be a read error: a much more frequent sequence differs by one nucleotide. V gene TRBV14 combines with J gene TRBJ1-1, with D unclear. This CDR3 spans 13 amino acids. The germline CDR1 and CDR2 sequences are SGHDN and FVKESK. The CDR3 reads CVSSQYFGTEAFF. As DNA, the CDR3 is TGTGTCAGCAGCCAATACTTCGGCACTGAAGCTTTCTTT.

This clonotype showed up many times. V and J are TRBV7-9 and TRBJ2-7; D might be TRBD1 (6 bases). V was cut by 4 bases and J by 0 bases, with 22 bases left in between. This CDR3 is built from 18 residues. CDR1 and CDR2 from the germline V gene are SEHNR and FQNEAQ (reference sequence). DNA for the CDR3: TGTGCCAGCAGCTGGCTCGACCCCCGGGACAAGAGCTCCTACGAGCAGTACTTC. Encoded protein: CASSWLDPRDKSSYEQYF.

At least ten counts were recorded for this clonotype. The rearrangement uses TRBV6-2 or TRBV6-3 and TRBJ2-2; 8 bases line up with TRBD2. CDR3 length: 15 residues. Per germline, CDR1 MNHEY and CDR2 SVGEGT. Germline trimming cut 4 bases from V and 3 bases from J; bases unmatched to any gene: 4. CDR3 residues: CASSWLAGYTGELFF. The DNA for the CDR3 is TGTGCCAGCAGTTGGTTAGCGGGGTACACCGGGGAGCTGTTTTTT.

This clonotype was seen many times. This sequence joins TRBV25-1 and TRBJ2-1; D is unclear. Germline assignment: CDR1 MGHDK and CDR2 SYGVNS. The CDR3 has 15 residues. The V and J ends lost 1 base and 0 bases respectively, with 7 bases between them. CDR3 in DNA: TGTGCCAGCAGTGAATTTGGCAGCTCCTACAATGAGCAGTTCTTC. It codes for CASSEFGSSYNEQFF.

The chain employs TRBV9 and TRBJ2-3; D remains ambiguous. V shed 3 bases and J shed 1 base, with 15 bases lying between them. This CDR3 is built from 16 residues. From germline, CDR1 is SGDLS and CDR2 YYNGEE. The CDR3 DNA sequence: TGTGCCAGCAGCGATCTTACCGTGACGGGCACAGATACGCAGTATTTT. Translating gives CASSDLTVTGTDTQYF.

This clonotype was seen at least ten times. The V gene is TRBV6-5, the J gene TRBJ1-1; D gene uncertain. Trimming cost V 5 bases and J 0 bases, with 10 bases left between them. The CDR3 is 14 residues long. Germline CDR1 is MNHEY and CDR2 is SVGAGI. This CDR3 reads CASSTRSLNTEAFF. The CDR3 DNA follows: TGTGCCAGCAGTACTCGGTCACTGAACACTGAAGCTTTCTTT.

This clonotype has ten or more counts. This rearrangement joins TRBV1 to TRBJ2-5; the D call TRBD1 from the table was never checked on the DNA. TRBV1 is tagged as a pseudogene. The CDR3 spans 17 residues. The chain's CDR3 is CTSSQPGRNRALETQYF. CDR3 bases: TGCACCAGCAGCCAACCGGGTCGGAACAGGGCGTTGGAGACCCAGTACTTC.

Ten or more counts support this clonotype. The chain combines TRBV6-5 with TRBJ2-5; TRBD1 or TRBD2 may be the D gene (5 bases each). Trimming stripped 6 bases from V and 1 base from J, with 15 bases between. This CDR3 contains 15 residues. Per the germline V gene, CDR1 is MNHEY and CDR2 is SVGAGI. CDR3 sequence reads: CASSPEGPTQETQYF. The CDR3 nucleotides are TGTGCCAGCAGCCCCGAGGGACCGACCCAAGAGACCCAGTACTTC.

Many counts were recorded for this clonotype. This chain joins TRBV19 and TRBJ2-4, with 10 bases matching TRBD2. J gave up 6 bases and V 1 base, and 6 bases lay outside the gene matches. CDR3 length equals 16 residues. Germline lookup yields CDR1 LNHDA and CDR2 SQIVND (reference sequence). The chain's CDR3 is CASSIGPTSGVNIQYF. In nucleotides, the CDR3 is TGTGCCAGTAGTATAGGCCCTACTAGCGGGGTAAACATTCAGTACTTC.

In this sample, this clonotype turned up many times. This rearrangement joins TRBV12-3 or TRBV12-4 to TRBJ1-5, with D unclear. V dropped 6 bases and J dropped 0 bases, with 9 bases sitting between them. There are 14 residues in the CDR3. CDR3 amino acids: CASSHLYSNQPQHF. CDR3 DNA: TGTGCCAGCAGCCACCTTTATAGCAATCAGCCCCAGCATTTT.

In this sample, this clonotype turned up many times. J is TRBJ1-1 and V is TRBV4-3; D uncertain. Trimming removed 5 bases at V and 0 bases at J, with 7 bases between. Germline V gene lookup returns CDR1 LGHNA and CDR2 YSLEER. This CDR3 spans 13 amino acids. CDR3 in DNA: TGCGCCAGCAGCGAATTCCTGAACACTGAAGCTTTCTTT. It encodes CASSEFLNTEAFF.

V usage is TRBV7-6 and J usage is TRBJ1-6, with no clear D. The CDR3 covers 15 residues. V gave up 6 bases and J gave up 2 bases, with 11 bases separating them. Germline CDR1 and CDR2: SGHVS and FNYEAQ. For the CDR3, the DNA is TGTGCCAGCAGTCCAGGAGGTACCTATAATTCACCCCTCCACTTT. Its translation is CASSPGGTYNSPLHF.

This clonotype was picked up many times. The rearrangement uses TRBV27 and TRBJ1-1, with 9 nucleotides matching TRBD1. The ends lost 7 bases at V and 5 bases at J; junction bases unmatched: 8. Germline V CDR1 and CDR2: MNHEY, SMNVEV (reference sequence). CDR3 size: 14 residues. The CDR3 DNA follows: TGTGCCAGCACAAACACAGGGGGCTATACTGAAGCTTTCTTT. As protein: CASTNTGGYTEAFF.

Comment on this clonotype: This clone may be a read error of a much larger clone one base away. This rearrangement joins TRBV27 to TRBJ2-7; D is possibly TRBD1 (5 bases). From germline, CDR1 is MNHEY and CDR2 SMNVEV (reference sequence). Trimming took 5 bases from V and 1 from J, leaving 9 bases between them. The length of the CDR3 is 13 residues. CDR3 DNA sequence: TGTGCCAGCAGTCGGGCAGGGTCCTACGAGCAGTACTTC. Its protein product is CASSRAGSYEQYF.